This T cell receptor beta chain appears in the sequencing data of a study of cytomegalovirus exposure and HLA in healthy donors. PCR employed 60 Vbeta and 13 Jbeta primers. TCRdb's table, derived via immunoSEQ multiplex PCR, lists solely in-frame clones and lacks some. In the table there are tens of thousands of clones, 70% to 85% of which are singletons. This clone was found a few times. Per germline, CDR1 MRHNA and CDR2 SNTAGT. The CDR3 totals 13 residues. The V end lost 5 bases, the J end lost 7 bases, and 14 bases lay between the germline ends. This receptor was taken from a human donor in good health. The chain employs TRBV6-4 and TRBJ1-1; tentative D call: TRBD1 (6 bases). The sequenced material came from PBMCs. The CDR3: CASSSQGQGEAFF. The CDR3 nucleotides read TGTGCCAGCAGTTCTCAGGGGCAGGGTGAAGCTTTCTTT.